The following is a TCR beta chain sequence with its context. The target antigen is unknown. These data originate in a study of cytomegalovirus exposure and HLA in healthy donors. Whole-study context: One earlier analysis, a look at 200 million or so T cells, found about 100 million unique TCR beta sequences.

The CDR3 runs 14 residues. Per the germline V gene, CDR1 is SGHNT and CDR2 is YYREEE (reference sequence). The V segment lost 0 bases and the J segment 6 bases; nucleotides outside the gene matches: 5. The primer mix had 60 Vbeta and 13 Jbeta primers. Sequencing used immunoSEQ multiplex PCR; TCRdb keeps in-frame clones, though not all of them. The sample holds 100,000 or so clones, 65% to 80% seen once. Findings and limits, study-wide: Cytomegalovirus-associated status was assigned to approximately 160 TCR beta chains.

V and J are TRBV5-4 and TRBJ1-2; 7 positions match TRBD1. The source of this sequence is a woman between 35 and 50 years old in good health and CMV-seronegative. Material: PBMCs. The CDR3 sequence is CASSLVFGTDGYTF. The CDR3, as DNA: TGTGCCAGCAGCTTGGTCTTCGGGACAGATGGCTACACCTTC.